This T cell receptor beta chain is from a study of T cells in Graves' hyperthyroidism and ophthalmopathy. The CDR3 regions of TCR beta were amplified from RNA transcripts. RT-PCR in the first round (using the HTBI primer set) targeted the TCR CDR3. MiXCR, run by TCRdb on the multiplex PCR reads, gives a single entry per CDR3 protein. The data hold a few hundred thousand distinct CDR3 sequences, with approximately 48% observed a single time. Source material: peripheral blood or thyroid tissue (not recorded which). The receptor's source is an adult woman with Graves' disease, either hyperthyroidism or ophthalmopathy (not recorded which).

CDR3 sequence (DNA): TGTGCCAGCAGCTCGGACAGGGGATTTGAGCTGTTTTTT. This codes for CASSSDRGFELFF. The chain couples TRBV7-8 to TRBJ2-2; 9 bases match TRBD1. V dropped 4 bases and J dropped 11; count of bases not matched to a gene: 5. Germline CDR1 SGHVS, CDR2 FQNEAQ. The CDR3 loop spans 13 amino acids. Based on the CDR3 plus reference TRBV7-8 and TRBJ2-2, the full variable domain is GAGVSQSPRYKVAKRGQDVALRCDPISGHVSLFWYQQALGQGPEFLTYFQNEAQLDKSGLPSDRFFAERPEGSVSTLKIQRTQQEDSAVYLCASSSDRGFELFFGEGSRLTVL.